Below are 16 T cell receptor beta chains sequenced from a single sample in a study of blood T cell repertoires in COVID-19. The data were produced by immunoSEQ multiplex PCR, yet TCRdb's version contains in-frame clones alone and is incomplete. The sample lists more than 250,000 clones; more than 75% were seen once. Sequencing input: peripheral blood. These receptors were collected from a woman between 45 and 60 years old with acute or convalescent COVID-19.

In DNA, the CDR3 is TGTGCCAGCAGCTTAGTAGGGACAGCCTATGGCTACACCTTC. This codes for CASSLVGTAYGYTF. The chain recombines TRBV7-9 with TRBJ1-2, with TRBD1 matching 7 bases. V was clipped by 1 base and J by 4 bases; unmatched bases: 3. Per the germline V gene, CDR1 is SEHNR and CDR2 is FQNEAQ (reference sequence). The CDR3 has 14 residues. Together with reference TRBV7-9 and TRBJ1-2, the CDR3 gives the full variable domain: DTGVSQNPRHKITKRGQNVTFRCDPISEHNRLYWYRQTLGQGPEFLTYFQNEAQLEKSRLLSDRFSAERPKGSFSTLEIQRTEQGDSAMYLCASSLVGTAYGYTFGSGTRLTVV.

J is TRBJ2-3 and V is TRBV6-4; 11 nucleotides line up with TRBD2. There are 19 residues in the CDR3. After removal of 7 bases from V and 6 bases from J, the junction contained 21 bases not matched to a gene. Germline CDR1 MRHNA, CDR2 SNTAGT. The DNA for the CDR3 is TGTGCCAGCATTCTGGGGCCGGGACTAGCGGAGCTCCAGTCGGATACGCAGTATTTT. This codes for CASILGPGLAELQSDTQYF.

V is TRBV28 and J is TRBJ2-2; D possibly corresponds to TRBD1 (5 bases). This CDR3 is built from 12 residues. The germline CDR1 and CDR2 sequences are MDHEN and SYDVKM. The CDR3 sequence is CADSGRTGELFF. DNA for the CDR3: TGTGCAGACTCAGGGCGAACCGGGGAGCTGTTTTTT.

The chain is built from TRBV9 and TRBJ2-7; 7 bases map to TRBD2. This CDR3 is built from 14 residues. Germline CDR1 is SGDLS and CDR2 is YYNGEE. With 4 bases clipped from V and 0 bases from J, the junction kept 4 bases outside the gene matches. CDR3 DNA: TGTGCCAGCAGCCCTCAGCGGGGCTCCTACGAGCAGTACTTC. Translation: CASSPQRGSYEQYF.

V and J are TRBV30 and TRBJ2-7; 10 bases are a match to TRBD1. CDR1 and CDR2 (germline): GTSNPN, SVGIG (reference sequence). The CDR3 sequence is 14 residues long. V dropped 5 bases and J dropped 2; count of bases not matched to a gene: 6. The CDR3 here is CAWEPGQGTYEQYF. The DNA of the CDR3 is TGTGCCTGGGAACCGGGACAGGGGACCTACGAGCAGTACTTC. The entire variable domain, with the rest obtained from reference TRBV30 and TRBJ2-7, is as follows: SQTIHQWPATLVQPVGSPLSLECTVEGTSNPNLYWYRQAAGRGLQLLFYSVGIGQISSEVPQNLSASRPQDRQFILSSKKLLLSDSGFYLCAWEPGQGTYEQYFGPGTRLTVT.

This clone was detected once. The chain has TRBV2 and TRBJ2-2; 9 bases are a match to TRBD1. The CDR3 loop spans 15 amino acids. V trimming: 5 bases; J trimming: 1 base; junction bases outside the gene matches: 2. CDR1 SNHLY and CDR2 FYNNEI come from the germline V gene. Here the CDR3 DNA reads TGTGCCAGCAGTAAGGGACAGGGGAACACCGGGGAGCTGTTTTTT. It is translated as CASSKGQGNTGELFF.

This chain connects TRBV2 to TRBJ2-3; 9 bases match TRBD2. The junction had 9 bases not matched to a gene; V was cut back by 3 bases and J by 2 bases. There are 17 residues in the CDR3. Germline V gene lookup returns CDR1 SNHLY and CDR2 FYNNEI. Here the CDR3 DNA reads TGTGCCAGCAGTGATCTCGGGCTAGCGGGGCCCACAGATACGCAGTATTTT. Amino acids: CASSDLGLAGPTDTQYF.

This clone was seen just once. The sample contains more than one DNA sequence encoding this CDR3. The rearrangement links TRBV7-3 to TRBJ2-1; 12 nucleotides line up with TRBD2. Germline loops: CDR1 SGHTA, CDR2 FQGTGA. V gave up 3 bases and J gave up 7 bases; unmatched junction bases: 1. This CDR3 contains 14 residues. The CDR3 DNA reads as TGTGCCAGCAGCTTGCTAGCGGGAGGGAATGAGCAGTTCTTC. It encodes CASSLLAGGNEQFF.

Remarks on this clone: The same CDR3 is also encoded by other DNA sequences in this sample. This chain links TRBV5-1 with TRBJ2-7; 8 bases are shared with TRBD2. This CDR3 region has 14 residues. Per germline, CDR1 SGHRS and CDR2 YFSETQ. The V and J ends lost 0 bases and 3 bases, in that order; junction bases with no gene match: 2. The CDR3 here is CASSLVAGGYEQYF. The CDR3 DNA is TGCGCCAGCAGCTTGGTTGCGGGAGGCTACGAGCAGTACTTC.

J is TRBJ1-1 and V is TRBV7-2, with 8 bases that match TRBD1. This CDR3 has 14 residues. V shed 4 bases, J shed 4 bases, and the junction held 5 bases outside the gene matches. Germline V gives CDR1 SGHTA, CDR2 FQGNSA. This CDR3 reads CASSSTGGGTEAFF. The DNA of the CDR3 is TGTGCCAGCAGCTCAACAGGGGGTGGCACTGAAGCTTTCTTT.

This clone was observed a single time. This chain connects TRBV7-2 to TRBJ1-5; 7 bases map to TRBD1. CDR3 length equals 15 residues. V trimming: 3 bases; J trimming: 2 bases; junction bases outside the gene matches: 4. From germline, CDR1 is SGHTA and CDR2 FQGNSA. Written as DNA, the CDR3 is TGTGCCAGCAGCTTCAGGACAGGTCGCAATCAGCCCCAGCATTTT. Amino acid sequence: CASSFRTGRNQPQHF.

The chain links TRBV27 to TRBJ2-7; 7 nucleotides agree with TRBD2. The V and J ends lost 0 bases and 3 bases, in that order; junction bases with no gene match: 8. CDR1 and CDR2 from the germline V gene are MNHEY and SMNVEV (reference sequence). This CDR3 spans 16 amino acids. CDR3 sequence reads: CASSLSPLGTNYEQYF. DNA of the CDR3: TGTGCCAGCAGTTTATCCCCGTTGGGGACTAACTACGAGCAGTACTTC.

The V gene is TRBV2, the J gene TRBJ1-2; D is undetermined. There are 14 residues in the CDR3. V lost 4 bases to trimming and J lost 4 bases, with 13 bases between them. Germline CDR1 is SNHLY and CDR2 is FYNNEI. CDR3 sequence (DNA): TGTGCCAGCAGTGTTGAAGCCGCAACCTATGGCTACACCTTC. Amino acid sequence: CASSVEAATYGYTF.

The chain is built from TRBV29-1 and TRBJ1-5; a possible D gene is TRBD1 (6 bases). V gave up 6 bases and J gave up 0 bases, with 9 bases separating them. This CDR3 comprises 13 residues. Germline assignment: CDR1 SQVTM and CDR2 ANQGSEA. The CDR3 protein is CSVSRGSNQPQHF. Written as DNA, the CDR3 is TGCAGCGTCAGCAGGGGTAGCAATCAGCCCCAGCATTTT.

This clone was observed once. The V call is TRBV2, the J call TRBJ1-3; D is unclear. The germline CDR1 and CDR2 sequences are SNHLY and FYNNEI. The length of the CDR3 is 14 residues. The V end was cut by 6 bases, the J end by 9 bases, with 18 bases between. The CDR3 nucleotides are TGTGCCAGCAGAGCCGTGGGAGGCCTGGGCACCATATATTTT. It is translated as CASRAVGGLGTIYF.

This CDR3 reads CSADRVAEAFF. CDR3 sequence (DNA): TGCAGTGCGGACAGGGTCGCTGAAGCTTTCTTT. This chain connects TRBV20-1 to TRBJ1-1; 8 nucleotides align to TRBD1. Trimming took 6 bases from V and 6 from J; bases not matched to a gene: 3. The CDR3 loop spans 11 amino acids. From germline, CDR1 is DFQATT and CDR2 SNEGSKA (reference sequence).